These 14 T cell receptor beta chains were sequenced from one sample in a study of blood T cells in healthy people across ages. Sample-barcoded 5' priming and a J-beta primer mix drove a second PCR of roughly 7 to 11 cycles. TCRdb reanalysed the 5' RACE reads using MiXCR and keeps one entry per CDR3 protein. The top ten hold roughly 15% of the sample, which has 630,000 or so distinct CDR3 sequences, less than 40% seen once. The sample was blood. Receptors originate from a woman of 80 years or more in good health.

This clonotype was recorded many times. The rearrangement links TRBV27 to TRBJ2-3; 8 bases align to TRBD2. Germline V gene sequence: CDR1 MNHEY, CDR2 SMNVEV (reference sequence). Trimming at V came to 0 bases and at J to 3 bases, leaving 5 bases not matched to a gene. This CDR3 comprises 16 residues. CDR3 sequence (DNA): TGTGCCAGCAGTTTATCCCGGGGGGGCCCGACAGATACGCAGTATTTT. The encoded protein is CASSLSRGGPTDTQYF.

The CDR3 sequence: CASSRTSERGETQYF. CDR3 DNA sequence: TGTGCCAGCAGCCGCACTTCTGAGCGGGGGGAGACCCAGTACTTC. V is TRBV3-1 and J is TRBJ2-7, with 8 bases that match TRBD2. The J call may be wrong; the DNA end is better matched by TRBJ2-5. CDR3 length equals 15 residues. From germline, CDR1 is LGHDT and CDR2 YNNKEL (reference sequence).

Only a few counts were recorded for this clonotype. A read error is possible here, since a much larger clone lies one base away. The V gene is TRBV28, the J gene TRBJ2-7; either TRBD1 or TRBD2 may supply D (5 bases each). CDR3 length: 15 residues. In germline, CDR1 is MDHEN, CDR2 SYDVKM. The CDR3 here is CASSLLGTGPYERYF. CDR3 coding DNA: TGTGCCAGCAGTTTGCTCGGGACGGGGCCCTACGAGCGGTACTTC.

This clonotype came up a few times. The V call is TRBV12-3 or TRBV12-4, the J call TRBJ1-3; no clear D gene. Trimming stripped 4 bases from V and 2 bases from J, with 12 bases between. The CDR3 has 15 residues. The CDR3 DNA reads as TGTGCCAGCAGTTCCCGACGGGGAGCTGGAAACACCATATATTTT. Amino acid sequence: CASSSRRGAGNTIYF.

This clonotype was observed many times. CDR3 region: CSANRGVNEQFF. The CDR3 DNA reads as TGCAGTGCTAATAGGGGGGTAAATGAGCAGTTCTTC. The gene calls are TRBV20-1 and TRBJ2-1; D possibly uses TRBD1 or TRBD2 (6 bases each). In germline, CDR1 is DFQATT, CDR2 SNEGSKA (reference sequence). The length of the CDR3 is 12 residues. The germline V and J ends were trimmed by 4 bases and 7 bases, with 11 bases remaining between them.

This clonotype was picked up many times. J is TRBJ2-3 and V is TRBV28; D call uncertain. The CDR3 is made up of 16 amino acids. Per the germline V gene, CDR1 is MDHEN and CDR2 is SYDVKM. The germline V and J ends were trimmed by 5 bases and 0 bases, with 15 bases remaining between them. This chain's CDR3 is CASSPSELSSTDTQYF. DNA for the CDR3: TGTGCCAGCAGTCCATCGGAGCTATCTAGCACAGATACGCAGTATTTT. The full variable domain, with the rest looked up from reference TRBV28 and TRBJ2-3, is DVKVTQSSRYLVKRTGEKVFLECVQDMDHENMFWYRQDPGLGLRLIYFSYDVKMKEKGDIPEGYSVSREKKERFSLILESASTNQTSMYLCASSPSELSSTDTQYFGPGTRLTVL.

Comments on this clonotype: A read error may be the cause here, since a much bigger clone is one base away. V gene TRBV5-6 combines with J gene TRBJ1-2; a possible D gene is TRBD1 (6 bases). CDR1 and CDR2 (germline): SGHDT, YYEEEE. The CDR3 is 14 residues long. The CDR3 coding sequence is TGTGCCAGCAGGCCCAAAGGGGGGAACTGTGGCTACACCTTC. Translation gives CASRPKGGNCGYTF.

This clonotype has more than one count but fewer than ten. The chain combines TRBV11-2 with TRBJ1-2; tentatively, D is TRBD1 (6 bases). The germline V and J ends were trimmed by 4 bases and 5 bases, with 14 bases remaining between them. Germline V gene sequence: CDR1 SGHAT, CDR2 FQNNGV. The CDR3 loop spans 14 amino acids. This CDR3 is CASSSGGAAYGYTF. The DNA of the CDR3 is TGTGCCAGCAGCTCGGGGGGGGCAGCTTATGGCTACACCTTC. The entire variable domain, with the rest obtained from reference TRBV11-2 and TRBJ1-2, is as follows: EAGVAQSPRYKIIEKRQSVAFWCNPISGHATLYWYQQILGQGPKLLIQFQNNGVVDDSQLPKDRFSAERLKGVDSTLKIQPAKLEDSAVYLCASSSGGAAYGYTFGSGTRLTVV.

This clonotype was recorded at least ten times. The gene calls are TRBV5-5 and TRBJ2-7, with D uncertain. Germline CDR1 and CDR2: SGHKS and YYEKEE (reference sequence). V lost 0 bases and J 2 bases, leaving 12 bases between the germline ends. This CDR3 has 15 amino acids. The DNA for the CDR3 is TGTGCCAGCAGCTTGGATTCTGCCAGTGCCTACGAGCAGTACTTC. This gives the protein CASSLDSASAYEQYF.

This clonotype was observed once. V usage is TRBV9 and J usage is TRBJ1-3; weak D call: TRBD1 (6 bases). Between the trimmed V and J ends, which lost 6 bases and 4 bases, there was a span of 14 bases. CDR3 size: 14 residues. The germline V gene encodes CDR1 SGDLS and CDR2 YYNGEE. The CDR3 is CASNRQGRGNTIYF. CDR3 bases: TGTGCCAGCAATCGGCAGGGGAGAGGAAACACCATATATTTT.

V usage is TRBV30 and J usage is TRBJ1-4; no reliable D call. V dropped 3 bases and J dropped 7 bases, with 18 bases sitting between them. Germline V gives CDR1 GTSNPN, CDR2 SVGIG (reference sequence). The CDR3 has 15 amino acids. CDR3 sequence: CAWRVGRLESEKLFF. In nucleotides, the CDR3 is TGTGCCTGGAGGGTAGGGCGACTGGAGAGTGAAAAACTGTTTTTT.

Comment on this clonotype: One junction end does not reproduce the germline sequence, and a read error may be involved. The rearrangement links TRBV7-2 to TRBJ2-3; maybe TRBD1 (5 bases). The CDR3 runs to 14 residues. CDR1 is SGHTA, CDR2 FQGNSA, per germline. The CDR3: CACSAGQPGDTQYF. The CDR3 coding sequence is TGTGCCTGCAGCGCAGGACAACCAGGGGATACGCAGTATTTT.

The chain recombines TRBV6-2 or TRBV6-3 with TRBJ1-5; no reliable D call. Germline loops: CDR1 MNHEY, CDR2 SVGEGT. The V end was cut by 0 bases, the J end by 5 bases, with 14 bases between. The CDR3 contains 16 residues. CDR3 amino acids: CASSYSTPRWDQPQHF. CDR3 bases: TGTGCCAGCAGTTACTCTACGCCCCGATGGGATCAGCCCCAGCATTTT.

Concerning this clonotype itself: Being one base from a much bigger clone, this may be a read error. The chain has TRBV7-2 and TRBJ1-1, with unresolved D. The CDR3 consists of 14 residues. Germline loops: CDR1 SGHTA, CDR2 FQGNSA. CDR3 protein: CASRPRISNAEAFF. The CDR3 bases are TGTGCCAGCAGACCCCGGATATCGAACGCTGAAGCTTTCTTT.